This T cell receptor (beta chain) was captured by sequencing in a study of shared clonotypes between healthy human individuals (dated by TCRdb to about 2020). At the level of the whole study: Two women and a few men aged 18 to 49 years were included in the cohort. Blood TCR repertoires of about 5 healthy adults were deeply sequenced to estimate repertoire size and the extent of clonotype sharing between individuals. For each donor, CD4 naive and CD4 memory were each given three plates, CD8 naive was given two plates, and CD8 memory was given one plate. Different laboratories and diverse techniques were used to prepare libraries and sequence TCR repertoires, to increase sequencing depth and limit assay-specific biases. Per donor, leukapheresis produced somewhere between about 0.85 and 10 billion PBMCs. The paper's findings and limits, for the study overall: Because the study included only a small number of donors, the genetic and exposure-history diversity represented was limited. Pairwise subsampling led to the expectation that sequencing depth would affect the degree of clonotype sharing among donors. Even with the large sequencing depth, rarefaction of the sorted-subset datasets indicated that sequencing was incomplete. Sampling was restricted to blood, and TCR repertoires in tissues likely differ from the TCR repertoires found in blood. When several donors were compared, the shared fraction of clonotypes was 5% to 6.5% for naive CD4, approximately 3.5% for naive CD8, 2% to 2.5% for memory CD4, and under 0.5% for memory CD8. Naive subsets generally had larger estimated clonotype richness than memory subsets. Compared with non-shared clonotypes, clonotypes shared by all four sorted-subset donors had higher generation probabilities.

Using the deep immunoSEQ assay, multiplex PCR amplified TCR CDR3 regions from genomic DNA. Extracted genomic DNA from each cell subset was distributed evenly across all wells of several immunoSEQ 96-well plates, and each plate was treated as a replicate. For sorted subsets, each replicate PCR was loaded with roughly 190 ng genomic DNA, equivalent to 32,000 or so T cell genomes. The purified libraries were quantified using a Qubit 3.0 fluorometer, sized with a Bioanalyzer 2100, and then quantified again using the KAPA Library Quantification kit. Every immunoSEQ 96-well plate was sequenced on a separate single-read 150-cycle Illumina NextSeq 550 flow cell. Per the authors' processing: Because only junctional sequences without quality scores were contained in the immunoSEQ output, filtering matching that applied to full-length reads could not be performed. To assign V/J genes and CDR3, sequences were annotated against IMGT germline references using PyIR, a Python wrapper for IgBLAST v1.9. Reads were removed for weak V/J assignments (E-value above 1e-6), missing CDR3, stop codons, out-of-frame junctions, or ambiguous translated residues. V3J clonotypes were defined by identical inferred V gene, J gene, and CDR3 amino acid sequence. To compute the percentage overlap between repertoires, the number of shared unique clonotypes was divided by the size of the smaller repertoire. Repertoire richness was assessed with RTK rarefaction, the Chao1 estimator, and Recon v2.1 estimates of unobserved clonotypes. Generation probabilities were computed with OLGA for all TCRbeta clonotypes obtained by the gDNA method from four donors. What TCRdb holds here is the immuneACCESS table cut down to in-frame rearrangements. Part of the clones is not present; checked against another copy, under half of the missing clones reflect an unresolved V gene, and the others are unexplained. V and J calls plus clone size are reproduced from that table; the DNA served to infer D and trimming. The sample profile shows about 2.1 million clones; around 95% of them were found once. The ten biggest clones cover roughly 1.7% of the sample.

Note on this clone: The antigen this receptor binds is unknown. Base-call qualities are not available, and no considerably larger clone is one nucleotide away.

CD8 naive samples were obtained by positive selection for CCR7 among CD45RO-negative cells, yielding a CD45RA+CCR7+ population from which TemRA cells were excluded. The donors were healthy, HIV-negative adults with no recently reported acute infections or vaccinations. Only Caucasian adults living in Nashville, Tennessee, USA were represented among the donors. Blood was collected by leukapheresis, and PBMCs were isolated by Ficoll-Histopaque density gradient centrifugation and then cryopreserved in liquid nitrogen vapor phase. Analytical flow cytometry was used to check the purity and quantity of each magnetically sorted T cell population. Genomic DNA was isolated from each sorted fraction and quantified by UV absorbance on a Nanodrop 2000c. V is cut by 5 bases and J by 2 bases, and the space between the germline ends is 17 bases. The CDR3, cysteine through phenylalanine, is 16 amino acids long. Only the CDR3 DNA stays, 48 bases, in frame from base 1. CDR1 and CDR2, per the germline V gene (reference sequence), are MNHEY and SMNVEV.

Rearrangement joined TRBV27 to TRBJ2-3, with TRBD2 tentatively as D gene (6 bases match). The source is a man younger than 35 in good health. Some clones in this sample may be carry-over from other donors' samples. Sequenced input: naive CD8+ T cells from PBMCs. What the cell subset or site label conveys for this sample: CD45RA+CCR7+. The CDR3: CASSTSRGDFTDTQYF. The sequenced DNA is TGTGCCAGCAGTACGAGTCGCGGGGATTTCACAGATACGCAGTATTTT.